Listed below are T cell receptor beta chains from one sample, sequenced in a study of Ad26.COV2.S vaccination and SARS-CoV-2 variants. Sequencing used immunoSEQ multiplex PCR; TCRdb keeps in-frame clones, though not all of them. The data show 300,000 to 400,000 clones, more than 75% seen once. The sequences come from peripheral blood, collected in a trial of Ad26.COV2.S vaccine versus placebo. Receptor source: a person aged 18-60 years who received the Ad26.COV2.S COVID-19 vaccine or a placebo. Each CDR3 is given with its conserved first and last residue.

CDR3aa: CASSGGEETDTQYF; v_gene: TRBV18; j_gene: TRBJ2-3
CDR3aa: CASSGRSYEQYF; v_gene: TRBV4-1; j_gene: TRBJ2-7
CDR3aa: CASSIDPATELSGNTIYF; v_gene: TRBV19; j_gene: TRBJ1-3
CDR3aa: CASSLGQVSSYEQYF; v_gene: TRBV5-4; j_gene: TRBJ2-7
CDR3aa: CASSEDGSWWNSPLHF; v_gene: TRBV2; j_gene: TRBJ1-6
CDR3aa: CASSPMIGDQPQHF; v_gene: TRBV3-1/TRBV3-2; j_gene: TRBJ1-5
CDR3aa: CASSPGTGTNYGYTF; v_gene: TRBV7-3; j_gene: TRBJ1-2
CDR3aa: CASSLAGLYSYNEQFF; v_gene: TRBV5-1; j_gene: TRBJ2-1
CDR3aa: CASSGIGQGARGYTF; v_gene: TRBV2; j_gene: TRBJ1-2
CDR3aa: CAWSVLGARVREQFF; v_gene: TRBV30; j_gene: TRBJ2-1
CDR3aa: CAWRLLQLYNSPLHF; v_gene: TRBV30; j_gene: TRBJ1-6
CDR3aa: CASSPIQVEINYGYTF; v_gene: TRBV13; j_gene: TRBJ1-2
CDR3aa: CASMGGPLSGANVLTF; v_gene: TRBV4-3; j_gene: TRBJ2-6
CDR3aa: CASSPGTEIYEQYF; v_gene: TRBV7-9; j_gene: TRBJ2-7
CDR3aa: CASSIVLTTEAFF; v_gene: TRBV5-1; j_gene: TRBJ1-1
CDR3aa: CASSLPGGNEQFF; v_gene: TRBV7-8; j_gene: TRBJ2-1